This is a list of T cell receptor beta chains from one sample in a study of T cell responses to AZD1222 COVID-19 vaccine. The data were produced by immunoSEQ multiplex PCR, yet TCRdb's version contains in-frame clones alone and is incomplete. The sample contains 180,000 or so clones, almost 90% of which appear only once. The sample was peripheral blood, taken on day 0 of AZD1222 vaccination. The receptors come from an adult in good health. CDR3s include the opening cysteine and the closing phenylalanine or tryptophan. The D gene is left open where the match is weak. Not every row has a clone size; where given, it reads once, few, many or a size class.

TRBV2	-	TRBJ1-5	-	TGTGCCAGCCGAGCGAGGGTTGGTCAGCCCCAGCATTTT	CASRARVGQPQHF
TRBV2	-	TRBJ2-1	-	TGTGCCAGCAGTGAAGGGGACTTCCCAGACTACAATGAGCAGTTCTTC	CASSEGDFPDYNEQFF
TRBV30	-	TRBJ1-4	-	TGTGCCTGGAGTGTTGGATGGGGATTTGCTAATGAAAAACTGTTTTTT	CAWSVGWGFANEKLFF
TRBV5-8	TRBD1	TRBJ1-5	-	TGTGCCAGCAGCCCCAGGGGGCTAGGGAATCAGCCCCAGCATTTT	CASSPRGLGNQPQHF
TRBV12-3/TRBV12-4	-	TRBJ1-6	once	TGTGCCAGCAGTTTTCCCAATTCACCCCTCCACTTT	CASSFPNSPLHF
TRBV11-2	-	TRBJ1-2	-	TGTGCCAGCAGCCCCTCCAGCTCCCCGGACAAGAATTATGGCTACACCTTC	CASSPSSSPDKNYGYTF
TRBV19	-	TRBJ1-4	-	TGTGCCAGTAGTGGTGCCAGTTTAAATGAAAAACTGTTTTTT	CASSGASLNEKLFF
TRBV6-5	-	TRBJ1-6	-	TGTGCCAGCAGTCCTCCAGGGTATAATTCACCCCTCCACTTT	CASSPPGYNSPLHF
TRBV6-6	-	TRBJ1-4	-	TGTGCCAGCAGTGTGACCTCAGGGGAAAAACTGTTTTTT	CASSVTSGEKLFF
TRBV5-8	-	TRBJ1-5	-	TGTGCCAGCGGACGGTTCAATCAGCCCCAGCATTTT	CASGRFNQPQHF
TRBV5-8	-	TRBJ1-6	-	TGTGCCAGCAGCTTGGCAGAAAATTCACCCCTCCACTTT	CASSLAENSPLHF
TRBV2	-	TRBJ2-2	-	TGTGCCAGCAGAACCAGGGCAACCGGGGAGCTGTTTTTT	CASRTRATGELFF
TRBV12-3/TRBV12-4	-	TRBJ2-5	-	TGTGCCAGCAGACAAGGGGGAGGGGAGACCCAGTACTTC	CASRQGGGETQYF
TRBV7-2	TRBD1	TRBJ1-2	-	TGTGCCAGCAGCTTAAAGGGACAGGGTGCCGGGGGCTACACCTTC	CASSLKGQGAGGYTF
TRBV30	-	TRBJ1-2	-	TGTGCCTTTTATCGGGGGCTAGGCTATGGCTACACCTTC	CAFYRGLGYGYTF
TRBV30	-	TRBJ2-3	-	TGTGCCTGGAGTGTACGTCGGGGGACAGATACGCAGTATTTT	CAWSVRRGTDTQYF
TRBV5-1	-	TRBJ1-2	-	TGCGCCAGCGGTGGGGAAAATGGCTACACCTTC	CASGGENGYTF
TRBV2	-	TRBJ1-1	-	TGTGCCAGCAGATTGGGACGGCTGAACACTGAAGCTTTCTTT	CASRLGRLNTEAFF
TRBV5-6	-	TRBJ1-1	-	TGTGCCAGCAGCCCTTCCGTCCGGTATGGGCGTCAGAACACTGAAGCTTTCTTT	CASSPSVRYGRQNTEAFF
TRBV18	TRBD1	TRBJ1-2	-	TGTGCCAGCTCACCCCGCGGCAGGGGACAGGGGGAATATGGCTACACCTTC	CASSPRGRGQGEYGYTF
TRBV5-1	TRBD1	TRBJ2-7	-	TGCGCCAGCAGCGCCAACCCCGGGACAGCGCGTGAGCAGTACTTC	CASSANPGTAREQYF
TRBV2	-	TRBJ2-7	-	TGTGCCAGCACGTCCAGCACCTACGAGCAGTACTTC	CASTSSTYEQYF
TRBV5-1	TRBD1	TRBJ2-3	-	TGCGCCAGCAGCACGGGACAGGGTGTACGCACAGATACGCAGTATTTT	CASSTGQGVRTDTQYF
TRBV30	-	TRBJ2-1	-	TGTGCCTGGAGAGCCGGATCCGGCAATGAGCAGTTCTTC	CAWRAGSGNEQFF
TRBV28	-	TRBJ2-7	-	TGTGCCAGCAGTTTAATCGGGGGCCCCTACGAGCAGTACTTC	CASSLIGGPYEQYF
TRBV5-1	TRBD1	TRBJ1-1	-	TGCGCCAGCAGCTTGGCGCCGACAGGGCCGAACACTGAAGCTTTCTTT	CASSLAPTGPNTEAFF
TRBV11-2	TRBD1	TRBJ1-6	-	TGTGCCAGCGGACAGGGATTGCATAATTCACCCCTCCACTTT	CASGQGLHNSPLHF
TRBV19	-	TRBJ2-3	-	TGTGCCAGTAGTATCGGCGGACAAATCACAGATACGCAGTATTTT	CASSIGGQITDTQYF
TRBV5-6	-	TRBJ2-2	-	TGTGCCAGCAGCGTGGACCCCACCGGGGAGCTGTTTTTT	CASSVDPTGELFF
TRBV7-9	-	TRBJ1-2	-	TGTGCCAGCAGCTTAGGCGTTGGCTCTAACTATGGCTACACCTTC	CASSLGVGSNYGYTF
TRBV7-2	TRBD1	TRBJ2-7	-	TGTGCCAGCAGCCCCACAGGGGTGAGGGAATACGAGCAGTACTTC	CASSPTGVREYEQYF
TRBV30	-	TRBJ2-3	-	TGTGCCTGGAGTAGGGACTCTAGCACAGATACGCAGTATTTT	CAWSRDSSTDTQYF
TRBV9	-	TRBJ1-2	-	TGTGCCAGCAGCGTAGTGGGGGGAGGCTACACCTTC	CASSVVGGGYTF
TRBV5-1	TRBD1	TRBJ1-2	-	TGCGCCAGCAGCCCGGACAGGGGAGCCTATGGCTACACCTTC	CASSPDRGAYGYTF
TRBV7-2	-	TRBJ2-7	-	TGTGCCAGCAGCTCTGGGGGCCGGTACGAGCAGTACTTC	CASSSGGRYEQYF
TRBV28	-	TRBJ1-1	-	TGTGCCAGCAGTCTCGGGTCCGAAGCTTTCTTT	CASSLGSEAFF
TRBV6-1	-	TRBJ2-3	-	TGTGCCAGCAGTGACAGGGACGGTAGCACAGATACGCAGTATTTT	CASSDRDGSTDTQYF
TRBV2	TRBD1	TRBJ1-5	-	TGTGCCAGCAGGGGACAGTACAATCAGCCCCAGCATTTT	CASRGQYNQPQHF
TRBV4-1	-	TRBJ1-4	-	TGCGCCAGCAGCCAACCGGGACGCAAGAAGGCTAATGAAAAACTGTTTTTT	CASSQPGRKKANEKLFF
TRBV2	-	TRBJ1-2	-	TGTGCCAGCATGGGGACAACCTATGGCTACACCTTC	CASMGTTYGYTF
TRBV7-2	TRBD1	TRBJ2-5	-	TGTGCCAGCAGCTCCACAGGGGAAGAGACCCAGTACTTC	CASSSTGEETQYF
TRBV9	TRBD1	TRBJ2-7	-	TGTGCCAGCAGCCCAGGACAGGAACCTTCCTACGAGCAGTACTTC	CASSPGQEPSYEQYF
TRBV7-3	-	TRBJ1-1	-	TGTGCCAGCAGCTTAACGGCTGGCGGTTCTTTGAACACTGAAGCTTTCTTT	CASSLTAGGSLNTEAFF
TRBV30	TRBD1	TRBJ1-2	-	TGTGCCTGGAGTCCGACAGGGCACGGCTACACCTTC	CAWSPTGHGYTF
TRBV5-8	-	TRBJ1-1	-	TGTGCCAGCAGCTCGGGGAGTAGGGTGACTGAAGCTTTCTTT	CASSSGSRVTEAFF